Listed below are T cell receptor beta chains from one sample, sequenced in a study of technical replicates of blood from several donors. Some clones are missing from TCRdb's copy, which holds only in-frame ones; the method was immunoSEQ multiplex PCR. Here the sample spans some 68,000 clones, roughly 90% being singletons. The specimen sequenced was T cells isolated from PBMCs. The receptors were gathered from a human donor in good health. Both conserved end residues are part of each CDR3. For some rows the clone size is stated as once, few or many, or as a class when expanded; others skip it.

v_call: TRBV28; cdr3_length: 15; clone_size: NA; j_call: TRBJ1-3; cdr3_aa: CASTLKGYSGNTIYF
v_call: TRBV5-8; cdr3_length: 17; clone_size: few; j_call: TRBJ1-5; cdr3_aa: CASSNLDRGYSNQPQHF
v_call: TRBV27; cdr3_length: 15; clone_size: once; j_call: TRBJ2-5; cdr3_aa: CASSLFGLDPETQYF
v_call: TRBV30; cdr3_length: 14; clone_size: NA; j_call: TRBJ1-2; cdr3_aa: CAWIPRVPNYGYTF
v_call: TRBV6-1; cdr3_length: 12; clone_size: NA; j_call: TRBJ2-7; cdr3_aa: CASSPLDYEQYF
v_call: TRBV9; cdr3_length: 14; clone_size: NA; j_call: TRBJ2-1; cdr3_aa: CASSVAMDSGGEFF
v_call: TRBV5-1; cdr3_length: 14; clone_size: NA; j_call: TRBJ2-7; cdr3_aa: CASSSGQGRYEQYF
v_call: TRBV6-5; cdr3_length: 14; clone_size: once; j_call: TRBJ1-2; cdr3_aa: CASTEDRDIYGYTF
v_call: TRBV7-2; cdr3_length: 17; clone_size: NA; j_call: TRBJ1-5; cdr3_aa: CASSLLPGGVGNQPQHF
v_call: TRBV7-2; cdr3_length: 12; clone_size: once; j_call: TRBJ2-7; cdr3_aa: CASSFISGEQYF
v_call: TRBV14; cdr3_length: 18; clone_size: NA; j_call: TRBJ1-2; cdr3_aa: CASSQEGGQELANYGYTF
v_call: TRBV30; cdr3_length: 13; clone_size: NA; j_call: TRBJ2-7; cdr3_aa: CAWSVVWSGEQYF
v_call: TRBV6-4; cdr3_length: 16; clone_size: NA; j_call: TRBJ1-5; cdr3_aa: CASSDGTGGFNQPQHF
v_call: TRBV27; cdr3_length: 16; clone_size: NA; j_call: TRBJ2-7; cdr3_aa: CASSLSGGRAYYEQYF
v_call: TRBV7-7; cdr3_length: 15; clone_size: NA; j_call: TRBJ2-7; cdr3_aa: CASRFQGADGYEQYF
v_call: TRBV6-5; cdr3_length: 12; clone_size: NA; j_call: TRBJ1-2; cdr3_aa: CASRNLNYGYTF
v_call: TRBV10-3; cdr3_length: 18; clone_size: NA; j_call: TRBJ1-2; cdr3_aa: CAISESGRAAGGRVGYTF
v_call: TRBV10-2; cdr3_length: 14; clone_size: NA; j_call: TRBJ2-5; cdr3_aa: CASRASGGFETQYF
v_call: TRBV30; cdr3_length: 12; clone_size: NA; j_call: TRBJ1-2; cdr3_aa: CAWTPGLQGYTF
v_call: TRBV6-5; cdr3_length: 15; clone_size: NA; j_call: TRBJ1-2; cdr3_aa: CASSLTQGASGGYTF
v_call: TRBV27; cdr3_length: 14; clone_size: NA; j_call: TRBJ2-7; cdr3_aa: CASSLVARVSEQYF
v_call: TRBV7-2; cdr3_length: 13; clone_size: NA; j_call: TRBJ1-3; cdr3_aa: CASSLDRANTIYF
v_call: TRBV30; cdr3_length: 15; clone_size: NA; j_call: TRBJ1-5; cdr3_aa: CAWSGGDYSNQPQHF
v_call: TRBV28; cdr3_length: 13; clone_size: NA; j_call: TRBJ2-3; cdr3_aa: CASSFWTGDTQYF
v_call: TRBV9; cdr3_length: 14; clone_size: NA; j_call: TRBJ2-7; cdr3_aa: CASSASTSTYEQYF
v_call: TRBV4-3; cdr3_length: 15; clone_size: NA; j_call: TRBJ2-7; cdr3_aa: CASSQTSGRTYEQYF
v_call: TRBV6-5; cdr3_length: 15; clone_size: NA; j_call: TRBJ2-7; cdr3_aa: CASSPIWDRANEQYF
v_call: TRBV9; cdr3_length: 12; clone_size: few; j_call: TRBJ1-1; cdr3_aa: CASSDQDTEAFF
v_call: TRBV11-2; cdr3_length: 14; clone_size: NA; j_call: TRBJ2-7; cdr3_aa: CASSTLAGVHEQYF
v_call: TRBV4-2; cdr3_length: 18; clone_size: few; j_call: TRBJ2-7; cdr3_aa: CASSQDLSWGTQGYEQYF
v_call: TRBV5-4; cdr3_length: 12; clone_size: NA; j_call: TRBJ2-5; cdr3_aa: CASSSHGETQYF
v_call: TRBV23-1; cdr3_length: 12; clone_size: once; j_call: TRBJ2-1; cdr3_aa: CALSTVYNEQFF
v_call: TRBV7-9; cdr3_length: 15; clone_size: NA; j_call: TRBJ2-5; cdr3_aa: CASSASSGRVETQYF
v_call: TRBV10-1; cdr3_length: 13; clone_size: NA; j_call: TRBJ2-7; cdr3_aa: CASSWGSGYEQYF